This T cell receptor (beta chain) comes out of a study of Graves' ophthalmopathy and Graves' hyperthyroidism. This clonotype has a count of ten or more. Amplification from RNA transcripts yielded the TCR beta CDR3 regions. RT-PCR in the first round used HTBI primers; a second-round multiplex PCR followed. TCRdb reanalysed the multiplex PCR reads using MiXCR and keeps one entry per CDR3 protein. Here the sample spans over 450,000 distinct CDR3 sequences, 13% to 15% being singletons. V lost 2 bases to trimming and J lost 2 bases, with 16 bases between them. This CDR3 is built from 17 residues. Moderately to severely active ophthalmopathy under 3 months, CAS at least 3, NOSPECS at least 4. Excluded were patients with other autoimmune diseases, uncontrolled infections, pregnancy or lactation. The source of the PBMCs was over 8.5 ml of fresh peripheral blood.

The receptor was isolated from a woman younger than 45 with Graves' ophthalmopathy. Sequencing was carried out using blood. V usage is TRBV12-3 or TRBV12-4 and J usage is TRBJ1-3; D is possibly TRBD1 (5 bases). CDR3 in DNA: TGTGCCAGCAGTTTATTCAGAGGGGCGGAGCCTGGAAACACCATATATTTT. It is translated as CASSLFRGAEPGNTIYF.